These T cell receptor beta chains were read from a single sample in a study of T-cell reconstitution after alpha-beta-depleted transplantation in children. TCRdb recomputed calls from the PCR reads with MiXCR, one row per CDR3 protein. This table holds fewer than 150,000 distinct CDR3 sequences, roughly 9.7% found once. The source material was PBMCs, mostly from graft donor cells, sampled 180 days after TCRalphabeta/CD19-depleted stem cell transplant. The receptors shown here come from a girl under three years old who had a stem cell transplant for combined immunodeficiency, so the T cells may come from the graft donor. The CDR3 runs from the conserved cysteine through the conserved F or W. A D gene is named only where the DNA matches it firmly. Size is stated for part of the rows, as once, few or many counts, or as a class when the clone is expanded.

cdr3_aa: CASSYGQGAYGYTF; cdr3_nt: TGTGCCAGCAGTTACGGACAGGGAGCATATGGCTACACCTTC; j_call: TRBJ1-2; d_call: TRBD1; clone_size: -; v_call: TRBV6-5
cdr3_aa: CSVVWTVQETQYF; cdr3_nt: TGCAGCGTCGTTTGGACAGTCCAAGAGACCCAGTACTTC; j_call: TRBJ2-5; d_call: -; clone_size: many; v_call: TRBV29-1
cdr3_aa: CASSRTNSDTF; cdr3_nt: TGTGCCAGCAGCAGAACAAACAGCGACACCTTC; j_call: TRBJ1-2; d_call: -; clone_size: -; v_call: TRBV3-1
cdr3_aa: CASSTPLLAKNIQYF; cdr3_nt: TGTGCCAGTAGCACCCCACTGTTAGCCAAAAACATTCAGTACTTC; j_call: TRBJ2-4; d_call: -; clone_size: many; v_call: TRBV19
cdr3_aa: CASSSQPVDARGKLFF; cdr3_nt: TGCGCCAGCAGCTCCCAACCGGTGGACGCCCGAGGAAAACTGTTTTTT; j_call: TRBJ1-4; d_call: -; clone_size: -; v_call: TRBV5-1
cdr3_aa: CASSPRDRGNTIYF; cdr3_nt: TGTGCCAGCAGTCCGAGGGACAGGGGAAACACCATATATTTT; j_call: TRBJ1-3; d_call: TRBD1; clone_size: few; v_call: TRBV12-3/TRBV12-4
cdr3_aa: CSARRGISTDTQYF; cdr3_nt: TGCAGTGCTAGAAGGGGGATTAGCACAGATACGCAGTATTTT; j_call: TRBJ2-3; d_call: -; clone_size: -; v_call: TRBV20-1
cdr3_aa: CASSLARLGELFF; cdr3_nt: TGTGCCAGCAGCTTAGCTAGGTTGGGGGAGCTGTTTTTT; j_call: TRBJ2-2; d_call: -; clone_size: -; v_call: TRBV7-6
cdr3_aa: CASSVGGPDTDTQYF; cdr3_nt: TGTGCCAGCAGCGTAGGGGGGCCCGACACAGATACGCAGTATTTT; j_call: TRBJ2-3; d_call: -; clone_size: few; v_call: TRBV9
cdr3_aa: CASSLYTQETQYF; cdr3_nt: TGTGCCAGCAGCTTGTATACACAAGAGACCCAGTACTTC; j_call: TRBJ2-5; d_call: -; clone_size: -; v_call: TRBV7-8
cdr3_aa: CASSFQASNTGELFF; cdr3_nt: TGTGCCAGCAGTTTTCAGGCCTCGAACACCGGGGAGCTGTTTTTT; j_call: TRBJ2-2; d_call: -; clone_size: -; v_call: TRBV27
cdr3_aa: CASSPPGVGHLRDTQYF; cdr3_nt: TGTGCCAGCAGCCCCCCCGGTGTGGGACACCTAAGGGATACGCAGTATTTT; j_call: TRBJ2-3; d_call: -; clone_size: few; v_call: TRBV9
cdr3_aa: CASSFQSLVAGGRVTQYF; cdr3_nt: TGTGCCAGCAGTTTCCAATCCCTCGTAGCGGGGGGGAGGGTGACCCAGTACTTC; j_call: TRBJ2-5; d_call: TRBD2; clone_size: many; v_call: TRBV28
cdr3_aa: CASSHVWDPYEQYF; cdr3_nt: TGCGCCAGCAGCCACGTGTGGGACCCCTACGAGCAGTACTTC; j_call: TRBJ2-7; d_call: -; clone_size: few; v_call: TRBV4-1
cdr3_aa: CSARDSSSFGTQYF; cdr3_nt: TGCAGTGCTAGAGATTCGAGCAGTTTTGGGACCCAGTACTTC; j_call: TRBJ2-5; d_call: -; clone_size: -; v_call: TRBV20-1
cdr3_aa: CASRRDRGRHQPQHF; cdr3_nt: TGTGCCAGCAGACGGGACAGGGGCCGACATCAGCCCCAGCATTTT; j_call: TRBJ1-5; d_call: TRBD1; clone_size: few; v_call: TRBV5-8
cdr3_aa: CASSLASQNGYTF; cdr3_nt: TGTGCCAGCAGCTTAGCGAGTCAGAATGGCTACACCTTC; j_call: TRBJ1-2; d_call: -; clone_size: few; v_call: TRBV7-8
cdr3_aa: CASKIAGTSTDTQYF; cdr3_nt: TGTGCCAGCAAGATAGCGGGGACCAGCACAGATACGCAGTATTTT; j_call: TRBJ2-3; d_call: TRBD2; clone_size: -; v_call: TRBV27
cdr3_aa: CASSLDSNQPQHF; cdr3_nt: TGTGCCAGCAGCTTAGACAGCAATCAGCCCCAGCATTTT; j_call: TRBJ1-5; d_call: -; clone_size: many; v_call: TRBV7-2
cdr3_aa: CASSYSVGSYEQYF; cdr3_nt: TGTGCCAGCAGTTACTCGGTAGGTTCCTACGAGCAGTACTTC; j_call: TRBJ2-7; d_call: -; clone_size: few; v_call: TRBV6-2/TRBV6-3
cdr3_aa: CASSWAGLAYEQYF; cdr3_nt: TGTGCCAGCAGCTGGGCTGGCCTGGCCTACGAGCAGTACTTC; j_call: TRBJ2-7; d_call: -; clone_size: few; v_call: TRBV7-2
cdr3_aa: CASSLTGGGEKAFF; cdr3_nt: TGTGCCAGCAGCCTGACAGGGGGAGGAGAAAAAGCTTTCTTT; j_call: TRBJ1-1; d_call: TRBD1; clone_size: -; v_call: TRBV12-3/TRBV12-4
cdr3_aa: CASSLGLAGVVEQFF; cdr3_nt: TGTGCCAGCAGCCTCGGCCTAGCGGGAGTGGTTGAGCAGTTCTTC; j_call: TRBJ2-1; d_call: TRBD2; clone_size: few; v_call: TRBV6-2/TRBV6-3
cdr3_aa: CASSIRDSNSPLHF; cdr3_nt: TGTGCCAGTAGTATACGGGACAGCAATTCACCCCTCCACTTT; j_call: TRBJ1-6; d_call: TRBD1; clone_size: few; v_call: TRBV19
cdr3_aa: CASSYGSNQPQHF; cdr3_nt: TGTGCCAGCAGTTACGGTAGCAATCAGCCCCAGCATTTT; j_call: TRBJ1-5; d_call: -; clone_size: many; v_call: TRBV6-6
cdr3_aa: CASRPGHLAKNIQYF; cdr3_nt: TGTGCCAGCAGACCGGGACATCTAGCCAAAAACATTCAGTACTTC; j_call: TRBJ2-4; d_call: -; clone_size: -; v_call: TRBV12-3/TRBV12-4
cdr3_aa: CASADGSAETQYF; cdr3_nt: TGCGCCAGCGCGGACGGGAGCGCGGAGACCCAGTACTTC; j_call: TRBJ2-5; d_call: -; clone_size: -; v_call: TRBV5-1
cdr3_aa: CASRGPGETQYF; cdr3_nt: TGTGCCAGCAGGGGGCCGGGGGAGACCCAGTACTTC; j_call: TRBJ2-5; d_call: -; clone_size: -; v_call: TRBV6-5
cdr3_aa: CSVVGRTSGNPGEQYF; cdr3_nt: TGCAGCGTGGTCGGCCGGACTAGCGGGAACCCTGGCGAGCAGTACTTC; j_call: TRBJ2-7; d_call: TRBD2; clone_size: many; v_call: TRBV29-1
cdr3_aa: CASSLGQLNQPQHF; cdr3_nt: TGTGCCAGCAGCTTGGGACAGCTAAATCAGCCCCAGCATTTT; j_call: TRBJ1-5; d_call: TRBD1; clone_size: -; v_call: TRBV7-2
cdr3_aa: CASSSRTGYQETQYF; cdr3_nt: TGTGCCAGCAGCAGTAGGACGGGGTACCAAGAGACCCAGTACTTC; j_call: TRBJ2-5; d_call: -; clone_size: -; v_call: TRBV27
cdr3_aa: CSARLAGRSSYNEQFF; cdr3_nt: TGCAGTGCTAGACTAGCGGGAAGGAGCTCCTACAATGAGCAGTTCTTC; j_call: TRBJ2-1; d_call: TRBD2; clone_size: few; v_call: TRBV20-1
cdr3_aa: CASSLSGYAEAFF; cdr3_nt: TGTGCCAGCAGCTTATCGGGGTACGCTGAAGCTTTCTTT; j_call: TRBJ1-1; d_call: -; clone_size: many; v_call: TRBV7-9
cdr3_aa: CSARLAYEQFF; cdr3_nt: TGCAGTGCTAGATTGGCGTATGAGCAGTTCTTC; j_call: TRBJ2-1; d_call: -; clone_size: many; v_call: TRBV20-1
cdr3_aa: CASSHGGGGNQPQHF; cdr3_nt: TGTGCCAGCAGCCATGGAGGTGGTGGGAATCAGCCCCAGCATTTT; j_call: TRBJ1-5; d_call: -; clone_size: few; v_call: TRBV3-1
cdr3_aa: CAITSTRGTTDTQYF; cdr3_nt: TGTGCCATCACCTCCACGCGGGGCACAACAGATACGCAGTATTTT; j_call: TRBJ2-3; d_call: -; clone_size: few; v_call: TRBV10-3
cdr3_aa: CSARAPPASGRHYNEQFF; cdr3_nt: TGCAGTGCTAGAGCTCCCCCGGCCAGCGGGAGGCATTACAATGAGCAGTTCTTC; j_call: TRBJ2-1; d_call: TRBD2; clone_size: few; v_call: TRBV20-1
cdr3_aa: CASSEELGLNSPLHF; cdr3_nt: TGTGCCAGCAGCGAAGAGTTGGGACTTAATTCACCCCTCCACTTT; j_call: TRBJ1-6; d_call: -; clone_size: few; v_call: TRBV9
cdr3_aa: CASYNTDTQYF; cdr3_nt: TGTGCCAGCTATAATACAGATACGCAGTATTTT; j_call: TRBJ2-3; d_call: -; clone_size: -; v_call: TRBV2
cdr3_aa: CSALRHETQYF; cdr3_nt: TGCAGTGCTTTACGCCACGAGACCCAGTACTTC; j_call: TRBJ2-5; d_call: -; clone_size: medium-sized; v_call: TRBV20-1
cdr3_aa: CASSSDSTGELFF; cdr3_nt: TGTGCCAGCAGCTCCGACAGCACCGGGGAGCTGTTTTTT; j_call: TRBJ2-2; d_call: -; clone_size: -; v_call: TRBV7-3
cdr3_aa: CASSLTSARGAGYTF; cdr3_nt: TGTGCCAGCAGCTTGACTAGTGCCAGGGGAGCTGGCTACACCTTC; j_call: TRBJ1-2; d_call: -; clone_size: -; v_call: TRBV5-4
cdr3_aa: CSASGRLEAFF; cdr3_nt: TGCAGTGCTAGCGGGCGACTTGAAGCTTTCTTT; j_call: TRBJ1-1; d_call: -; clone_size: -; v_call: TRBV20-1
cdr3_aa: CASSFGTSNTGELFF; cdr3_nt: TGTGCCAGCAGCTTCGGGACTTCGAACACCGGGGAGCTGTTTTTT; j_call: TRBJ2-2; d_call: -; clone_size: few; v_call: TRBV7-3
cdr3_aa: CASSLGGDYGYTF; cdr3_nt: TGCGCCAGCAGCTTGGGCGGGGACTATGGCTACACCTTC; j_call: TRBJ1-2; d_call: -; clone_size: -; v_call: TRBV5-1
cdr3_aa: CAWSSRSTDTQYF; cdr3_nt: TGTGCCTGGAGTTCCCGATCCACAGATACGCAGTATTTT; j_call: TRBJ2-3; d_call: -; clone_size: -; v_call: TRBV30
cdr3_aa: CASSRLAGSYQETQYF; cdr3_nt: TGTGCCAGCAGTCGTTTAGCGGGGTCGTACCAAGAGACCCAGTACTTC; j_call: TRBJ2-5; d_call: TRBD2; clone_size: -; v_call: TRBV27
cdr3_aa: CSAKGSGINTYEQYF; cdr3_nt: TGCAGTGCTAAGGGGAGCGGGATAAACACCTACGAGCAGTACTTC; j_call: TRBJ2-7; d_call: TRBD2; clone_size: few; v_call: TRBV20-1
cdr3_aa: CATAKAGYTRSEQFF; cdr3_nt: TGTGCCACCGCCAAAGCTGGGTATACACGAAGTGAGCAGTTCTTC; j_call: TRBJ2-1; d_call: -; clone_size: -; v_call: TRBV12-3/TRBV12-4
cdr3_aa: CSAREVGMETQYF; cdr3_nt: TGCAGTGCTAGAGAAGTAGGGATGGAGACCCAGTACTTC; j_call: TRBJ2-5; d_call: -; clone_size: few; v_call: TRBV20-1
cdr3_aa: CSATRTSDEQYF; cdr3_nt: TGCAGTGCTACAAGGACTAGTGACGAGCAGTACTTC; j_call: TRBJ2-7; d_call: TRBD2; clone_size: few; v_call: TRBV20-1
cdr3_aa: CASSHGPLLAGTGELFF; cdr3_nt: TGCGCCAGCAGCCATGGACCATTACTAGCGGGGACCGGGGAGCTGTTTTTT; j_call: TRBJ2-2; d_call: TRBD2; clone_size: few; v_call: TRBV4-1
cdr3_aa: CSAAGWGELFF; cdr3_nt: TGCAGTGCTGCGGGTTGGGGGGAGCTGTTTTTT; j_call: TRBJ2-2; d_call: -; clone_size: few; v_call: TRBV20-1
cdr3_aa: CASSQKGDGWQETQYF; cdr3_nt: TGCGCCAGCAGCCAGAAGGGGGATGGGTGGCAAGAGACCCAGTACTTC; j_call: TRBJ2-5; d_call: -; clone_size: few; v_call: TRBV5-1
cdr3_aa: CASSPPGQGVYEQYF; cdr3_nt: TGTGCCAGCTCACCACCGGGCCAGGGGGTCTACGAGCAGTACTTC; j_call: TRBJ2-7; d_call: TRBD1; clone_size: -; v_call: TRBV18